This is a list of T cell receptor beta chains from one sample in a study of regulatory T cells in long-lasting Graves disease. TCRdb redid the calling of the reads with MiXCR, one entry per CDR3 protein. Of about 1,500 distinct CDR3 sequences detected, almost 85% appear once; the ten largest clones hold about 7.2%. Sequenced here: peripheral blood mononuclear cells (PBMCs), sampled with antithyroid drug treatment, in newly diagnosed or persistent Graves disease (not recorded which). The receptors shown here come from a woman younger than 35 with Graves disease. Each CDR3 is given with its conserved first and last residue. A D gene is named only where the DNA matches it firmly. Clone size appears in some rows only: once, few, many, or a class for an expanded clone.

len	j_gene	d_gene	abundance	v_gene	CDR3nt	CDR3aa
14	TRBJ2-7	TRBD2	.	TRBV10-3	TGTGCCATCGCAGTGGCGGGAGGCTCCTACGAGCAGTACTTC	CAIAVAGGSYEQYF
19	TRBJ2-3	TRBD2	.	TRBV20-1	TGCAGTGCCCGGGGACTAGCGGATCCCATGTCTTGGGTGGGAGATACGCAGTATTTT	CSARGLADPMSWVGDTQYF
15	TRBJ2-4	.	.	TRBV4-2	TGTGCCAGCAGCCAAGGCCTTAGGAGGGGGGACATTCAGTACTTC	CASSQGLRRGDIQYF
18	TRBJ2-3	TRBD2	once	TRBV12-3/TRBV12-4	TGTGCCAGCAGTTTTGCGGCCCGTAGCGGGGGGGGAGGAGATACGCAGTATTTT	CASSFAARSGGGGDTQYF
15	TRBJ1-5	.	.	TRBV28	TGTGCCAGCCAATGGGGGGCCTATAGCAATCAGCCCCAGCATTTT	CASQWGAYSNQPQHF
14	TRBJ1-5	.	few	TRBV10-2	TGCGCCAGCATGAATGACTGGGACAATCAGCCCCAGCATTTT	CASMNDWDNQPQHF
15	TRBJ2-1	.	.	TRBV7-9	TGTGCCAGCAGCGAGACCCCGTCCTCCTACAATGAGCAGTTCTTC	CASSETPSSYNEQFF
14	TRBJ2-7	.	.	TRBV28	TGTGCCAGCAGTTCGATGAGCTCGGCTAGCGAGCAGTACTTC	CASSSMSSASEQYF
18	TRBJ2-5	TRBD2	.	TRBV19	TGTGCCAGTAGTACCTCCGGACTAGCGGGGGGAACTCAAGAGACCCAGTACTTC	CASSTSGLAGGTQETQYF
16	TRBJ1-2	.	.	TRBV2	TGTGCCAGCAGTGAAGCGCCCCGACAGGCGAGCTATGGCTACACCTTC	CASSEAPRQASYGYTF
15	TRBJ2-5	.	once	TRBV20-1	TGCAGTGCTAGAGGGGCCCCGGGAGTTGGAGAGACCCAGTACTTC	CSARGAPGVGETQYF
16	TRBJ2-3	TRBD2	few	TRBV12-3/TRBV12-4	TGTGCCAGCAGCGAACTAGCGGGGGCTAGCACAGATACGCAGTATTTT	CASSELAGASTDTQYF
14	TRBJ2-3	.	.	TRBV4-1	TGCGCCAGCAGGTCGGTCGATAGCCCAGATACGCAGTATTTT	CASRSVDSPDTQYF
11	TRBJ2-5	.	.	TRBV4-2	TGTGCCAGCAGCACCGTAGGGACCCAGTACTTC	CASSTVGTQYF
12	TRBJ1-4	.	.	TRBV19	TGTGCCAGTTCCCCCCGGGATCGAAAACTGTTTTTT	CASSPRDRKLFF